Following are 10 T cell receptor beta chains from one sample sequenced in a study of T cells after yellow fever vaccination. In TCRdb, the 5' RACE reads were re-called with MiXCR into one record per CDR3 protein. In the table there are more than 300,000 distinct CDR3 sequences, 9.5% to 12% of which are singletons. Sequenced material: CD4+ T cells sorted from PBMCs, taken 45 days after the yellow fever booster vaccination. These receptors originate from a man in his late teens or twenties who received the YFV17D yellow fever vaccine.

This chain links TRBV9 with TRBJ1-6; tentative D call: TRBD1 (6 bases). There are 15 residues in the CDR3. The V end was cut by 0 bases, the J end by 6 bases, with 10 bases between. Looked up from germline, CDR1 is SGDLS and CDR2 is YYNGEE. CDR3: CASSVAGATNSPLHF. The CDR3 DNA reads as TGTGCCAGCAGCGTAGCAGGGGCAACTAATTCACCCCTCCACTTT.

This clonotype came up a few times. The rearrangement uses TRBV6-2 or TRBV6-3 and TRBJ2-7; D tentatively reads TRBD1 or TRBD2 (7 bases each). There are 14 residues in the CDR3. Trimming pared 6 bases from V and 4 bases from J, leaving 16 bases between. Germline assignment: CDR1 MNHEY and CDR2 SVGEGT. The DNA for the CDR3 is TGTGCCAGCAGCCCCCCAGGGGGAGGGTACGAGCAGTACGTC. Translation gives CASSPPGGGYEQYV.

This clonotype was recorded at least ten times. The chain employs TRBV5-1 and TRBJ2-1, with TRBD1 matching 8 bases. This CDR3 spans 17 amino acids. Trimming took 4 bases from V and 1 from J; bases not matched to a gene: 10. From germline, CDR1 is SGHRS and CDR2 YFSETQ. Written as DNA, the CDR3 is TGCGCCAGCAGCCTCGCGACAGGGGCGGTATCCTACAATGAGCAGTTCTTC. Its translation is CASSLATGAVSYNEQFF.

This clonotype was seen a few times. The CDR3 reads CASSYSSLEGYYTF. DNA for the CDR3: TGTGCCAGCAGTTACTCCTCCTTGGAGGGCTACTACACCTTC. V and J are TRBV6-6 and TRBJ1-2, with D hard to call. Germline V lookup: CDR1 MNHNY, CDR2 SVGAGI (reference sequence). Trimming took off 0 bases at V and 10 bases at J, with 15 bases between the two ends. This CDR3 has 14 residues.

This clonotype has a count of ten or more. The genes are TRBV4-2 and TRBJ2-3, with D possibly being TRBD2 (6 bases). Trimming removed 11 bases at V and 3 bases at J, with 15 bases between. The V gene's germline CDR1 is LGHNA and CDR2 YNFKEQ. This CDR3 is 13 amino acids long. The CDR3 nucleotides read TGTGCCTTTGGGGAGGCGGGGACAGATACGCAGTATTTT. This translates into CAFGEAGTDTQYF.

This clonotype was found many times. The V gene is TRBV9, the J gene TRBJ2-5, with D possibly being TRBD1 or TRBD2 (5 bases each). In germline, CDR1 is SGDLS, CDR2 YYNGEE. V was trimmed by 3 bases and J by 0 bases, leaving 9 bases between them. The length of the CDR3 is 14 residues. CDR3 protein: CASSATGHQETQYF. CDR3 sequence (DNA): TGTGCCAGCAGCGCAACGGGGCACCAAGAGACCCAGTACTTC.

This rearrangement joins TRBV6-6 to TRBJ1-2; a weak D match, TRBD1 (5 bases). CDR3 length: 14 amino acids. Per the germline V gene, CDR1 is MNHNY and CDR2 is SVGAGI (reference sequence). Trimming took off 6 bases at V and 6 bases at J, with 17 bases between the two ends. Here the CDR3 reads CASRDPRRGDGYTF. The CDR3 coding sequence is TGTGCCAGCAGAGACCCCCGGAGGGGCGATGGCTACACCTTC.

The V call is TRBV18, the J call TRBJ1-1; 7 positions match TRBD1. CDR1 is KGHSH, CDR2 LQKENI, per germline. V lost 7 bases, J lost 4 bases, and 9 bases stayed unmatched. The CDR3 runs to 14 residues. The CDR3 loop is CASLLQGMGTEAFF. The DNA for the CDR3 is TGTGCCAGCTTGTTACAGGGGATGGGCACTGAAGCTTTCTTT. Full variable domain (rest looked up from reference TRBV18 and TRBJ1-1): NAGVMQNPRHLVRRRGQEARLRCSPMKGHSHVYWYRQLPEEGLKFMVYLQKENIIDESGMPKERFSAEFPKEGPSILRIQQVVRGDSAAYFCASLLQGMGTEAFFGQGTRLTVV.

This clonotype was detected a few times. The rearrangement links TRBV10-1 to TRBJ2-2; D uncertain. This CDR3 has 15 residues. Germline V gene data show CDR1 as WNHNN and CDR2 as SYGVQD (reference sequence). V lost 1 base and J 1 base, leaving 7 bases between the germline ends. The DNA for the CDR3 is TGCGCCAGCAGTGAGTTGGATAGGAACACCGGGGAGCTGTTTTTT. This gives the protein CASSELDRNTGELFF.

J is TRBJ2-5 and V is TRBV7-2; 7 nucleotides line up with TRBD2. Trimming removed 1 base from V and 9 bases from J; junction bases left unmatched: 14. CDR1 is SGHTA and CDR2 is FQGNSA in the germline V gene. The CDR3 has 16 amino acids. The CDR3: CASSLVSGETPWAQYF. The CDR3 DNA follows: TGTGCCAGCAGCTTAGTGAGCGGGGAGACCCCATGGGCCCAGTACTTC.